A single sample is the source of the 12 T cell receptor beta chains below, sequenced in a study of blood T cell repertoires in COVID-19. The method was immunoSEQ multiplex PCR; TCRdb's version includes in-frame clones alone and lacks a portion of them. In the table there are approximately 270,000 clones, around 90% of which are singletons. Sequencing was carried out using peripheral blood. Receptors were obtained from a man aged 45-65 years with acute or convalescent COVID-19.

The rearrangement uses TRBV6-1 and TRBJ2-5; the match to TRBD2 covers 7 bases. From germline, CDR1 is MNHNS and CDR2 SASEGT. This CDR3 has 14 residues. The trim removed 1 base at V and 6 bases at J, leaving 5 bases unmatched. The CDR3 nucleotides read TGTGCCAGCAGTGAAGGGGAGGGGCCACAGACCCAGTACTTC. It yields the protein CASSEGEGPQTQYF.

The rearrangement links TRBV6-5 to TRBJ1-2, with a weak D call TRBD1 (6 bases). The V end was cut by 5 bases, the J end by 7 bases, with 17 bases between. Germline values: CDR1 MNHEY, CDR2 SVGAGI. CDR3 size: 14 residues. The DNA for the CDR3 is TGTGCCAGCAGTCGAGGGGGGGAAGTTGGTGGCTACACCTTC. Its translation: CASSRGGEVGGYTF.

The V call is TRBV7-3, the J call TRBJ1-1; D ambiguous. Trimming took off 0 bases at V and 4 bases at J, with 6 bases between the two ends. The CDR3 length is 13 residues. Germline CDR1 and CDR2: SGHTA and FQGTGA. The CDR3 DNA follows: TGTGCCAGCAGCTTAACCGGGGTCACTGAAGCTTTCTTT. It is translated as CASSLTGVTEAFF.

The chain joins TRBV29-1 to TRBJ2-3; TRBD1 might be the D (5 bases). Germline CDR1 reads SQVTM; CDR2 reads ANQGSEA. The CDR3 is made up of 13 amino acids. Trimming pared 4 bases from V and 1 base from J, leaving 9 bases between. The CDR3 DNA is TGCAGCGTTGCAGGGTTTGGCACAGATACGCAGTATTTT. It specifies CSVAGFGTDTQYF.

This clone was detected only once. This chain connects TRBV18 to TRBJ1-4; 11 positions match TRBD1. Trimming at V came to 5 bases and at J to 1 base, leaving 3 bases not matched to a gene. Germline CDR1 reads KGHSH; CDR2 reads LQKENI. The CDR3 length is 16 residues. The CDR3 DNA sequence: TGTGCCAGCTCAACGGGGACAGGGGGAACTAATGAAAAACTGTTTTTT. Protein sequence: CASSTGTGGTNEKLFF.

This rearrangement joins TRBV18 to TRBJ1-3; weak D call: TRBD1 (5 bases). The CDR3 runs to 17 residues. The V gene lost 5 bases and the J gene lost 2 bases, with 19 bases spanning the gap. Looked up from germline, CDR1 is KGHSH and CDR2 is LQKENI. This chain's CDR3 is CASSTAGTVTPGNTIYF. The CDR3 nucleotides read TGTGCCAGCTCAACGGCCGGGACTGTAACCCCTGGAAACACCATATATTTT.

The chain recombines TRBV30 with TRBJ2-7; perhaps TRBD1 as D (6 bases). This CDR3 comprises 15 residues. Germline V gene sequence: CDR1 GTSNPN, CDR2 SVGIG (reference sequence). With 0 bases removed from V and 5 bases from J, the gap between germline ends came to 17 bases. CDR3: CAWSVTNRESDEQYF. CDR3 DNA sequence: TGTGCCTGGAGTGTAACGAACAGGGAGAGTGACGAGCAGTACTTC. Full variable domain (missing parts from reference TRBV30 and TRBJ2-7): SQTIHQWPATLVQPVGSPLSLECTVEGTSNPNLYWYRQAAGRGLQLLFYSVGIGQISSEVPQNLSASRPQDRQFILSSKKLLLSDSGFYLCAWSVTNRESDEQYFGPGTRLTVT.

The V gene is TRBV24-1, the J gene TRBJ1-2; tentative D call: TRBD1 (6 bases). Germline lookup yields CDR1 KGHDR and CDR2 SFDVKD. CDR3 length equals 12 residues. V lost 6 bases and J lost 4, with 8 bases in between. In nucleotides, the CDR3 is TGTGCCACCAGTCAGGGGAGCTATGGCTACACCTTC. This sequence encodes CATSQGSYGYTF.

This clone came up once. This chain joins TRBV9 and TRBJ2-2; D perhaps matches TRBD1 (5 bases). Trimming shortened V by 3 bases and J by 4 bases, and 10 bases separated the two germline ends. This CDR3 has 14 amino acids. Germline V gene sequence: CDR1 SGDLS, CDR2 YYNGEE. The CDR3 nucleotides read TGTGCCAGCAGCGGCCAGGGTTTCACCGGGGAGCTGTTTTTT. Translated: CASSGQGFTGELFF.

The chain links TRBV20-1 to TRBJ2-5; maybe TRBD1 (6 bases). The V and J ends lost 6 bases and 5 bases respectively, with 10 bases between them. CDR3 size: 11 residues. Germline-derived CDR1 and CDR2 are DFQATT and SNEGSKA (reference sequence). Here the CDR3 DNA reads TGCAGTGCCCAGGGGCGCGAGACCCAGTACTTC. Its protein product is CSAQGRETQYF.

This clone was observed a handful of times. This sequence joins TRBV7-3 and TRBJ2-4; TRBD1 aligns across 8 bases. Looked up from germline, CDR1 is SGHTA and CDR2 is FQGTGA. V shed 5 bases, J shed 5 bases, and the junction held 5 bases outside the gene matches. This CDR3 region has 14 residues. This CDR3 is CASSPSGQENIQYF. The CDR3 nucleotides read TGTGCCAGCAGCCCCTCGGGACAGGAAAACATTCAGTACTTC. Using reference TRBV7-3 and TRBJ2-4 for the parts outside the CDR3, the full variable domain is GAGVSQTPSNKVTEKGKYVELRCDPISGHTALYWYRQSLGQGPEFLIYFQGTGAADDSGLPNDRFFAVRPEGSVSTLKIQRTERGDSAVYLCASSPSGQENIQYFGAGTRLSVL.

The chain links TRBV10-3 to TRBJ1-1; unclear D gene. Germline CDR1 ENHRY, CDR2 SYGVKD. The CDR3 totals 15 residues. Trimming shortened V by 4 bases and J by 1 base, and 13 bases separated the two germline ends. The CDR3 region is CAISGGGLPNTEAFF. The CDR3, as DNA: TGTGCCATCAGTGGGGGAGGCCTTCCGAACACTGAAGCTTTCTTT.